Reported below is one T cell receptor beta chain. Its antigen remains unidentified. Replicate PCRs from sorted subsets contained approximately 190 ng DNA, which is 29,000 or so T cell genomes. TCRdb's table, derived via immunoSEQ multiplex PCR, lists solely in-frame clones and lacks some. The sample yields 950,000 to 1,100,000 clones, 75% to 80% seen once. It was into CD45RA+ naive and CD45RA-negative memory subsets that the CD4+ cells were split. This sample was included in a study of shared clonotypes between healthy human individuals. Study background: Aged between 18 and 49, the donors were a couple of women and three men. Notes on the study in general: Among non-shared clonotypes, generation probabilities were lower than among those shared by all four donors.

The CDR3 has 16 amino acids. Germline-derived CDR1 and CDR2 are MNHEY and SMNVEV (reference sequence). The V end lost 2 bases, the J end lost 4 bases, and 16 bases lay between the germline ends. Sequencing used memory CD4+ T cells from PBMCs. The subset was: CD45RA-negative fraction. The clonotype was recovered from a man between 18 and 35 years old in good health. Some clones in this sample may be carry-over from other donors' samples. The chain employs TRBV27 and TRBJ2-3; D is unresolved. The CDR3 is CASSLGPYPRADTQYF. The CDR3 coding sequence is TGTGCCAGCAGTTTAGGACCCTATCCACGGGCAGATACGCAGTATTTT.